The rows below give T cell receptor beta chains drawn from one sample of a study of T cells in Graves' hyperthyroidism and ophthalmopathy. TCRdb re-called the multiplex PCR reads with MiXCR, one entry per CDR3 protein. The sample yields 280,000 or so distinct CDR3 sequences, approximately 26% seen once. The material sequenced was blood. The source of these receptors is a man aged 35-49 years with Graves' hyperthyroidism that later progressed to Graves' ophthalmopathy. The CDR3 runs from the conserved cysteine through the conserved F or W. D genes are given only for firm matches. The listing skips clone size in some rows; elsewhere it reads once, few, many or a size class.

V	size	J	length	D	DNA	CDR3
TRBV12-3/TRBV12-4	many	TRBJ2-7	16	TRBD2	TGTGCCAGCAGTCTTCGGACTAGCGGGAGGGCCTACGAGCAGTACTTC	CASSLRTSGRAYEQYF
TRBV5-1	many	TRBJ2-7	17	-	TGCGCCAGCAGCTTGGATCGGGCGTCGGCAACCCTCTACGAGCAGTACTTC	CASSLDRASATLYEQYF
TRBV30	many	TRBJ1-1	14	-	TGTGCCTGGACAAGTGGGAATATGAACACTGAAGCTTTCTTT	CAWTSGNMNTEAFF
TRBV7-8	many	TRBJ2-5	16	TRBD1	TGTGCCAGCAGCCTCAACGCGGACAGGGTACAAGAGACCCAGTACTTC	CASSLNADRVQETQYF
TRBV19	many	TRBJ1-1	15	-	TGTGCCAGTAGACGAGCAGGAGGAAAGGACACTGAAGCTTTCTTT	CASRRAGGKDTEAFF
TRBV5-6	many	TRBJ1-2	13	-	TGTGCCAGCAGGCATTGGGGGCGCGATGGCTACACCTTC	CASRHWGRDGYTF
TRBV6-1	few	TRBJ1-2	14	-	TGTGCCAGCAGGACTATCGACAGCATCTATGGCTACACCTTC	CASRTIDSIYGYTF
TRBV2	many	TRBJ1-5	13	-	TGTGCCAGCAGTGACAGTAGCAATCAGCCCCAGCATTTT	CASSDSSNQPQHF
TRBV6-4	-	TRBJ2-5	14	-	TGTGCCAGCAGTTACTCCAGCCGGAGGGAGACCCAGTACTTC	CASSYSSRRETQYF
TRBV28	-	TRBJ1-5	15	TRBD1	TGTGCCAGCAGCTACCCTACAGGGGATGGTCAGCCCCAGCATTTT	CASSYPTGDGQPQHF
TRBV10-3	-	TRBJ1-2	17	-	TGTGCCATCAGTGACCACCCCCGGGCAGTCAGTCGCTATGGCTACACCTTC	CAISDHPRAVSRYGYTF
TRBV27	-	TRBJ1-2	14	-	TGTGCCAGCAGTTTATCGAGGGGTAACTATGGCTACACCTTC	CASSLSRGNYGYTF
TRBV10-3	many	TRBJ2-7	16	TRBD2	TGTGCCATTCGACTAGCGGGAGGGGTTAACTCCTACGAGCAGTACTTC	CAIRLAGGVNSYEQYF
TRBV12-3/TRBV12-4	few	TRBJ2-7	15	TRBD2	TGTGCCAGCAGACGACTAGCGGGTCCCTCCTACGAGCAGTACTTC	CASRRLAGPSYEQYF
TRBV7-9	many	TRBJ2-7	13	-	TGTGCCAGCAGCCTCAACAACCAGGTTGAGCAGTACTTC	CASSLNNQVEQYF
TRBV12-3/TRBV12-4	-	TRBJ2-7	15	TRBD1	TGTGCCAGCAGTTTAGAGGGGACAGGGCCCTACGAGCAGTACTTC	CASSLEGTGPYEQYF
TRBV4-1	many	TRBJ2-7	15	-	TGCGCCAGCAGCTCAGTCCGGGAGCGCTTGCACGAGCAGTACTTC	CASSSVRERLHEQYF
TRBV27	many	TRBJ2-7	16	-	TGTGCCAGCAGCATGACGGGCAGGGAAACCTCCTACGAGCAGTACTTC	CASSMTGRETSYEQYF
TRBV3-1	many	TRBJ2-7	17	TRBD2	TGTGCCAGCAGCCAAGATTCGCGGCTAGCGGGATACTACGAGCAGTACTTC	CASSQDSRLAGYYEQYF
TRBV27	-	TRBJ2-7	14	TRBD1	TGTGCCAGTCCTCCGGACAGGGAGTACTACGAGCAGTACTTC	CASPPDREYYEQYF